The 28 T cell receptor beta chains listed next were all sequenced from one sample in a study of CD8 T cells in ankylosing spondylitis. MiXCR, run by TCRdb on the 5' RACE reads, gives a single entry per CDR3 protein. In the table there are 150,000 or so distinct CDR3 sequences, 11% of which are singletons. The source material was blood, either unsorted or a sorted T cell fraction (not recorded which). The receptors stem from a male donor with ankylosing spondylitis or in good health (not recorded which).

In this sample, this clonotype turned up many times. This chain uses TRBV20-1 with TRBJ2-1, with TRBD2 matching over 12 bases. Germline values: CDR1 DFQATT, CDR2 SNEGSKA (reference sequence). CDR3 length equals 13 residues. Germline trimming cut 4 bases from V and 12 bases from J; bases unmatched to any gene: 7. Here the CDR3 DNA reads TGCAGTGCTACTGGACTAGCGGGGTCAGGGCAGTTCTTC. It codes for CSATGLAGSGQFF.

This clonotype was seen ten or more times. The chain recombines TRBV7-2 with TRBJ2-5, with 11 bases identical to TRBD2. The trim removed 4 bases at V and 5 bases at J, leaving 9 bases unmatched. Germline V gives CDR1 SGHTA, CDR2 FQGNSA. This CDR3 comprises 16 residues. The CDR3 nucleotides read TGTGCCAGCAGCTACACTAGCGGGGGTGGGAGCGAGACCCAGTACTTC. Amino acid sequence: CASSYTSGGGSETQYF.

A few counts support this clonotype. The CDR3 DNA reads as TGTGCCAGCAGCCTACCTCCGAGGGCTGGGGCCAACGTCCTGACTTTC. Translation gives CASSLPPRAGANVLTF. The chain combines TRBV3-1 with TRBJ2-6; D possibly corresponds to TRBD2 (5 bases). V was cut by 4 bases and J by 2 bases, with 12 bases left in between. The CDR3 extends over 16 amino acids. CDR1 and CDR2 from the germline V gene are LGHDT and YNNKEL (reference sequence).

This clonotype was seen a single time. The CDR3 DNA is TGTGCCAGCAGTTTGACAGGGAGAGACGGCTACACCTTC. It yields the protein CASSLTGRDGYTF. The rearrangement links TRBV28 to TRBJ1-2; TRBD1 agrees at 7 bases. Germline assignment: CDR1 MDHEN and CDR2 SYDVKM. V was pared by 3 bases and J by 8 bases, with 6 bases of the junction left unmatched. This CDR3 has 13 amino acids.

The rearrangement uses TRBV18 and TRBJ2-3; TRBD2 might be the D (5 bases). CDR3 length: 16 residues. Germline-derived CDR1 and CDR2 are KGHSH and LQKENI. The V and J ends lost 3 bases and 2 bases respectively, with 15 bases between them. CDR3 residues: CASSPQSSWDTDTQYF. The CDR3 DNA reads TGTGCCAGCTCACCTCAATCTAGCTGGGACACAGATACGCAGTATTTT.

This clonotype was seen repeatedly, ten times or more. The chain uses TRBV15 and TRBJ2-7, with TRBD1 matching over 7 bases. The CDR3 has 15 amino acids. The V gene's germline CDR1 is LNHNV and CDR2 YYDKDF (reference sequence). The V segment lost 0 bases and the J segment 2 bases; nucleotides outside the gene matches: 4. The CDR3 is CATSRERDRAYEQYF. CDR3 in DNA: TGTGCCACCAGCAGAGAGAGGGACAGAGCCTACGAGCAGTACTTC.

As regards this clonotype: This may be a read error: a much more frequent sequence differs by one nucleotide. V gene TRBV27 combines with J gene TRBJ2-1; 7 bases line up with TRBD1. The CDR3 contains 11 residues. V lost 11 bases to trimming and J lost 10 bases; unmatched junction nucleotides: 8. Germline V gene lookup returns CDR1 MNHEY and CDR2 SMNVEV (reference sequence). The CDR3 is CAGISTGEQFF. The CDR3 DNA is TGTGCCGGCATTTCGACAGGGGAGCAGTTCTTC.

This clonotype was picked up many times. The chain carries TRBV5-5 and TRBJ2-7; 8 nucleotides align to TRBD2. CDR3 size: 13 residues. V was clipped by 2 bases and J by 9 bases; unmatched bases: 7. Germline V gene lookup returns CDR1 SGHKS and CDR2 YYEKEE (reference sequence). This CDR3 is CASSLPGLVRQYF. The DNA of the CDR3 is TGTGCCAGCAGCTTACCGGGACTAGTAAGGCAGTACTTC.

This clonotype was seen many times. This sequence joins TRBV20-1 and TRBJ2-5, with 9 bases identical to TRBD1. The germline V gene encodes CDR1 DFQATT and CDR2 SNEGSKA (reference sequence). J lost 0 bases, V lost 6 bases, and 11 bases had no gene match. The length of the CDR3 is 16 residues. The CDR3 is CSAAGTGIRDQETQYF. The CDR3 bases are TGCAGTGCCGCCGGGACAGGGATTCGGGACCAAGAGACCCAGTACTTC.

This clonotype was seen at least ten times. The chain employs TRBV6-1 and TRBJ2-2; 10 bases are a match to TRBD2. V trimming: 6 bases; J trimming: 7 bases; junction bases outside the gene matches: 8. Germline CDR1 MNHNS, CDR2 SASEGT. The CDR3 spans 15 residues. Written as DNA, the CDR3 is TGTGCCAGCAGCCCAAGCGGGGGGGAAAACGGGGAGCTGTTTTTT. Protein sequence: CASSPSGGENGELFF.

This clonotype was seen repeatedly, ten times or more. The chain employs TRBV6-1 and TRBJ2-1, with 14 bases that match TRBD2. The CDR3 totals 15 residues. The germline CDR1 and CDR2 sequences are MNHNS and SASEGT. J lost 6 bases, V lost 6 bases, and 4 bases had no gene match. Here the CDR3 reads CASRKGLAGVNEQFF. CDR3 DNA: TGTGCCAGCAGGAAGGGACTAGCGGGAGTCAATGAGCAGTTCTTC.

This clonotype was detected a few times. The chain uses TRBV29-1 and TRBJ1-1, with a tentative D call TRBD1 (6 bases). The CDR3 has 13 amino acids. Trimming removed 4 bases from V and 1 base from J, with 10 bases in between. CDR1 and CDR2 from the germline V gene are SQVTM and ANQGSEA. The CDR3 spells CSVGGGENTEAFF. The CDR3 region has the DNA TGCAGCGTTGGTGGGGGCGAGAACACTGAAGCTTTCTTT.

This clonotype appeared many times. This rearrangement joins TRBV5-1 to TRBJ2-3, with 8 positions matching TRBD1. Germline loops: CDR1 SGHRS, CDR2 YFSETQ. V lost 4 bases and J lost 2; bases outside the gene matches: 6. The CDR3 length is 15 residues. Here the CDR3 reads CASSGQGALTDTQYF. The DNA for the CDR3 is TGCGCCAGCAGCGGCCAGGGGGCCCTCACAGATACGCAGTATTTT.

This clonotype showed up many times. This rearrangement joins TRBV13 to TRBJ2-4; 9 nucleotides align to TRBD2. The CDR3 is made up of 16 amino acids. Trimming took 5 bases from V and 0 from J; bases not matched to a gene: 5. Germline CDR1 reads PRHDT; CDR2 reads FYEKMQ (reference sequence). CDR3 bases: TGTGCCAGCAGCCCCCTAGCGGGGTTAGCCAAAAACATTCAGTACTTC. Its protein product is CASSPLAGLAKNIQYF.

The sample holds many counts of this clonotype. The chain uses TRBV29-1 and TRBJ2-1, with unresolved D. This CDR3 is built from 13 residues. Germline-derived CDR1 and CDR2 are SQVTM and ANQGSEA. V dropped 6 bases and J dropped 0 bases, with 9 bases sitting between them. CDR3 protein: CSVILSSYNEQFF. CDR3 DNA sequence: TGCAGCGTGATATTGAGCTCCTACAATGAGCAGTTCTTC.

This clonotype was observed a few times. The chain joins TRBV11-2 to TRBJ2-1; 9 nucleotides match TRBD2. V lost 3 bases to trimming and J lost 1 base; unmatched junction nucleotides: 7. The CDR3 consists of 17 residues. The germline V gene has CDR1 SGHAT and CDR2 FQNNGV. DNA of the CDR3: TGTGCCAGCAGCTTTTCGACTAGCGGATTATCCTACAATGAGCAGTTCTTC. Protein sequence: CASSFSTSGLSYNEQFF.

This clonotype was counted many times. The chain joins TRBV20-1 to TRBJ1-1; D possibly corresponds to TRBD1 (5 bases). The CDR3 covers 15 residues. Germline CDR1 reads DFQATT; CDR2 reads SNEGSKA (reference sequence). V was shortened by 3 bases and J by 2 bases, with 16 bases between the two germline ends. CDR3 in amino acids: CSASGALAVNTEAFF. The CDR3 nucleotides are TGCAGTGCTAGTGGGGCCCTGGCAGTAAACACTGAAGCTTTCTTT.

At least ten counts were recorded for this clonotype. The chain recombines TRBV5-1 with TRBJ2-1, with D perhaps TRBD2 (5 bases). Germline-derived CDR1 and CDR2 are SGHRS and YFSETQ. The CDR3 is 12 residues long. V was pared by 4 bases and J by 9 bases, with 11 bases between. CDR3 nucleotide sequence: TGCGCCAGCAGCGTGGAAGGGAGTGAGCAGTTCTTC. This gives the protein CASSVEGSEQFF.

CDR3 DNA: TGCGCCAGCAGCTTAGGGGGTGTGGATTCACCCCTCCACTTT. This codes for CASSLGGVDSPLHF. The chain employs TRBV5-1 and TRBJ1-6, with TRBD1 as a possible D gene (6 bases). Germline CDR1 is SGHRS and CDR2 is YFSETQ. The CDR3 length is 14 residues. The V and J ends lost 2 bases and 8 bases respectively, with 11 bases between them.

The J gene is TRBJ2-1, the V gene TRBV12-3 or TRBV12-4, with TRBD2 matching over 8 bases. V shed 2 bases, J shed 4 bases, and the junction held 4 bases outside the gene matches. The CDR3 is 15 residues long. CDR3 amino acids: CASSLSASGYNEQFF. The CDR3 DNA is TGTGCCAGCAGTTTATCCGCTAGCGGGTACAATGAGCAGTTCTTC.

As to this clonotype: This may arise from a read error, as a much more abundant clone is one base away. The chain is built from TRBV2 and TRBJ2-7; the D gene is possibly TRBD1 (6 bases). Between the trimmed V and J ends, which lost 6 bases and 5 bases, there was a span of 20 bases. CDR1 SNHLY and CDR2 FYNNEI come from the germline V gene. The CDR3 spans 15 residues. CDR3 protein: CASRHGQCRFNEQYF. In DNA form, the CDR3 reads TGTGCCAGCAGGCACGGACAGTGTCGCTTCAACGAGCAGTACTTC.

This clonotype has more than one count but fewer than ten. V gene TRBV29-1 combines with J gene TRBJ1-2; D is unresolved. The CDR3 contains 14 residues. The germline V gene encodes CDR1 SQVTM and CDR2 ANQGSEA. The V end lost 3 bases, the J end lost 2 bases, and 13 bases lay between the germline ends. DNA of the CDR3: TGCAGCGTTGATCATCTAGGGCCCAACTATGGCTACACCTTC. Translated, it gives CSVDHLGPNYGYTF. Using reference TRBV29-1 and TRBJ1-2 for the parts outside the CDR3, the full variable domain is SAVISQKPSRDICQRGTSLTIQCQVDSQVTMMFWYRQQPGQSLTLIATANQGSEATYESGFVIDKFPISRPNLTFSTLTVSNMSPEDSSIYLCSVDHLGPNYGYTFGSGTRLTVV.

This clonotype was counted many times. This sequence joins TRBV20-1 and TRBJ2-3; D is ambiguous. The CDR3 loop spans 11 amino acids. The germline V gene has CDR1 DFQATT and CDR2 SNEGSKA (reference sequence). Trimming left V 3 bases short and J 3 bases short, with 4 bases between. The DNA of the CDR3 is TGCAGTGCTAGCCTTACAGATACGCAGTATTTT. This codes for CSASLTDTQYF.

The chain recombines TRBV29-1 with TRBJ2-2; a weak D match, TRBD1 (6 bases). V lost 4 bases and J lost 7, with 13 bases in between. The CDR3 is 13 amino acids. Germline V gives CDR1 SQVTM, CDR2 ANQGSEA. The CDR3 region is CSVGGQGNGELFF. The CDR3 DNA is TGCAGCGTTGGGGGGCAGGGAAACGGGGAGCTGTTTTTT.

The table lists this clonotype with many counts. This sequence joins TRBV5-1 and TRBJ2-1, with D uncertain. With 1 base removed from V and 1 base from J, the gap between germline ends came to 9 bases. Germline CDR1 SGHRS, CDR2 YFSETQ. The CDR3 consists of 15 residues. The CDR3 bases are TGCGCCAGCAGCTTGAGTCCTGAATCCTACAATGAGCAGTTCTTC. Protein sequence: CASSLSPESYNEQFF.

The rearrangement joins TRBV5-1 to TRBJ1-1; 10 nucleotides match TRBD1. The junction had 6 bases not matched to a gene; V was cut back by 3 bases and J by 1 base. There are 16 residues in the CDR3. CDR1 SGHRS and CDR2 YFSETQ come from the germline V gene. CDR3 sequence: CASSWGQGMGNTEAFF. DNA of the CDR3: TGCGCCAGCAGCTGGGGACAGGGGATGGGGAACACTGAAGCTTTCTTT. Filled out from reference TRBV5-1 and TRBJ1-1, the complete variable domain reads KAGVTQTPRYLIKTRGQQVTLSCSPISGHRSVSWYQQTPGQGLQFLFEYFSETQRNKGNFPGRFSGRQFSNSRSEMNVSTLELGDSALYLCASSWGQGMGNTEAFFGQGTRLTVV.

This clonotype was counted ten times or more. The chain joins TRBV20-1 to TRBJ2-3, with a possible D match to TRBD2 (5 bases). V was clipped by 6 bases and J by 3 bases, with 13 bases between them. CDR1 and CDR2 from the germline V gene are DFQATT and SNEGSKA (reference sequence). The CDR3 length is 13 residues. The CDR3 bases are TGCAGTGCGAGGGTGACTAAGACAGATACGCAGTATTTT. This encodes CSARVTKTDTQYF.

This clonotype was counted ten times or more. The chain uses TRBV29-1 and TRBJ2-3; a possible D gene is TRBD2 (5 bases). The CDR3 loop spans 11 amino acids. Germline assignment: CDR1 SQVTM and CDR2 ANQGSEA. Trimming cost V 7 bases and J 2 bases, with 7 bases left between them. The CDR3 is CSGRSTDTQYF. The CDR3 DNA reads as TGCAGCGGGAGGTCCACAGATACGCAGTATTTT.